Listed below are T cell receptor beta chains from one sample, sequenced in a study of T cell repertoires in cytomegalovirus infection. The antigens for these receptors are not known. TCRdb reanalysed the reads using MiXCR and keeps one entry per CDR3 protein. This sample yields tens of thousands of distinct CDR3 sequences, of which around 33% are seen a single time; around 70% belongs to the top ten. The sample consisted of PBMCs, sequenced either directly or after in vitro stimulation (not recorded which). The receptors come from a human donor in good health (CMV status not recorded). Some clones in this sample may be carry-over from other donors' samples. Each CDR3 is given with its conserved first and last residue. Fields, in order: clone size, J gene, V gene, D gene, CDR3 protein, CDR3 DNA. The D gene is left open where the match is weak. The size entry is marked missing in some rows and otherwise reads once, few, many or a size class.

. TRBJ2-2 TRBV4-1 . CASSQEGYGNTGELFF TGCGCCAGCAGCCAAGAAGGCTACGGGAACACCGGGGAGCTGTTTTTT
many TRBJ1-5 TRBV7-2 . CASSFRMDQPQHF TGTGCCAGCAGCTTTCGAATGGATCAGCCCCAGCATTTT
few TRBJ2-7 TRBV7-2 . CATLGGAPRNEQYF TGTGCCACTCTCGGCGGGGCCCCACGGAACGAGCAGTACTTC
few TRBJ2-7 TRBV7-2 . CASSLTGTQPYEQYF TGTGCCAGCAGTTTGACCGGGACTCAACCCTACGAGCAGTACTTC
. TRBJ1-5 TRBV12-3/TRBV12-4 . CASGRGPSNQPQHF TGTGCCAGCGGAAGGGGTCCTAGCAATCAGCCCCAGCATTTT
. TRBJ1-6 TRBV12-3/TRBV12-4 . CASSTTSASPLHF TGTGCCAGCAGCACCACTTCTGCCTCACCCCTCCACTTT
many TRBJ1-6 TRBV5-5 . CASSPTPGEATLHF TGTGCCAGCAGCCCAACCCCGGGGGAGGCCACCCTCCACTTT
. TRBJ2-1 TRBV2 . CASAVGAEQFF TGTGCCAGCGCGGTGGGGGCCGAGCAGTTCTTC
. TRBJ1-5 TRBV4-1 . CASSQDGAGRQPQHF TGCGCCAGCAGCCAAGATGGCGCAGGGAGGCAGCCCCAGCATTTT
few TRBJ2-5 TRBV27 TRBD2 CASSLLREGIETQYF TGTGCCAGCAGTTTACTGCGGGAGGGAATCGAGACCCAGTACTTC
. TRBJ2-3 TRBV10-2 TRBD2 CASSEPGLGSDTQYF TGCGCCAGCAGTGAACCGGGACTAGGATCAGATACGCAGTATTTT
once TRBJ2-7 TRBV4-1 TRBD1 CASSQTLGGIYEQYF TGCGCCAGCAGCCAAACCTTAGGGGGCATCTACGAGCAGTACTTC
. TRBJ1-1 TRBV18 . CASSGQLNTEAFF TGTGCCAGCTCTGGGCAACTGAACACTGAAGCTTTCTTT
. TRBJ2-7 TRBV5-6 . CASRRQGLGEQYF TGTGCCAGCAGGCGACAGGGACTCGGGGAGCAGTACTTC
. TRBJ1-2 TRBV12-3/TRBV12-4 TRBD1 CASSLAGGYYGYTF TGTGCCAGCAGTTTGGCAGGGGGCTACTATGGCTACACCTTC
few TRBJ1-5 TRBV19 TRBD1 CASSRMTGTGGQPQHF TGTGCCAGTAGTAGAATGACCGGGACAGGGGGACAGCCCCAGCATTTT